This T cell receptor delta chain derives from a study of γδ T cells in repeated Plasmodium falciparum infection. Study background: Each infection was followed by sampling at 21 days, plus baseline and some pre-infection draws. Some Malian samples span acute malaria episodes; others come from no-transmission periods.

Gammadelta T cells were flow-sorted from PBMC into Vgamma9/Vdelta2+ and Vdelta2-negative populations for bulk analysis. This clone has ten or more counts. What it binds is unknown. Since a far larger clone is one base different, this is likely a read error. This CDR3 has 14 residues. Germline values: CDR1 GEAIGNYY, CDR2 EKD. General study findings and limits: Malian children's Vdelta2-negative repertoires appeared more expanded and less diverse than Australians'. One small rural Malian village, predominantly a single ethnic group, supplied the cohort.

TCRdb reprocessed the multiplex PCR reads using CATT. The sample carries 85,000 to 100,000 delta-chain clones, over 0.75% recorded once. Sequencing input: gamma-delta T cells from blood. This TCR derives from a pool of human donors (malaria-infected and uninfected, not separated). The gene calls are TRDV2 and TRDJ1; D is perhaps TRDD3 (6 bases). For the CDR3, the DNA is TGTGCCTGTGACGCCGTAGATACGCGAGATAAACCCATCTTT. Amino acid sequence: CACDAVDTRDKPIF.